This paragraph covers one TCR beta chain sequence. As yet, its antigen is unknown. The CDR3 extends over 14 amino acids. Unmatched junction bases numbered 5, after V lost 5 bases and J lost 5 bases. Germline assignment: CDR1 SGHTA and CDR2 FQGTGA. This entry comes from a study of T cell responses to AZD1222 COVID-19 vaccine. General observations from the study: Repertoire sampling was restricted to post-peak T cell response timepoints.

Clones were read by immunoSEQ multiplex PCR, and TCRdb kept only the in-frame ones, dropping some. The sample records some 200,000 clones, around 94% being singletons. The TCR originated in an adult who received the MenACWY meningococcal vaccine as a control. Here the sequenced sample was peripheral blood, taken 28 days after the second dose of the MenACWY control vaccine. This chain links TRBV7-3 with TRBJ2-3, with 9 bases that match TRBD2. CDR3 in DNA: TGTGCCAGCAGCCGGGGACTAGCAGGAGATACGCAGTATTTT. Its protein product is CASSRGLAGDTQYF.